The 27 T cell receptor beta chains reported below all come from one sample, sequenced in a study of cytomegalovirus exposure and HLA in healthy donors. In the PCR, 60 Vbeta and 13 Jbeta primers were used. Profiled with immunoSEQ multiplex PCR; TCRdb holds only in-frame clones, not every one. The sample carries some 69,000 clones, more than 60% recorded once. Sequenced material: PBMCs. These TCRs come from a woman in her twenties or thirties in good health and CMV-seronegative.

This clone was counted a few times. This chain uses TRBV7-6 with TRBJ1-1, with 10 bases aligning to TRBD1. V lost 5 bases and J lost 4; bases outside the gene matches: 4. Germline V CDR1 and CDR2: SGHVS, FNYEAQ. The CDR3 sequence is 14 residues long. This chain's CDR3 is CASSPGQGITEAFF. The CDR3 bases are TGTGCCAGCAGCCCGGGACAGGGGATCACTGAAGCTTTCTTT.

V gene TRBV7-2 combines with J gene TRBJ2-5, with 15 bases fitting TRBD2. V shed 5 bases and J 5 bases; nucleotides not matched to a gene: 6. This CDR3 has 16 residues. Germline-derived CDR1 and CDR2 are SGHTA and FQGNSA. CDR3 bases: TGTGCCAGCAGCACAGGACTAGCGGGGGGGCTGGAGACCCAGTACTTC. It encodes CASSTGLAGGLETQYF.

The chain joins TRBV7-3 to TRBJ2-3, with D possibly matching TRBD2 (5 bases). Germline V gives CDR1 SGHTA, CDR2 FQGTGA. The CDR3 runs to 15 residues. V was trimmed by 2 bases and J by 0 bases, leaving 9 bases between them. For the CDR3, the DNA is TGTGCCAGCAGCTTAGGAGGAACTAGCACAGATACGCAGTATTTT. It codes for CASSLGGTSTDTQYF.

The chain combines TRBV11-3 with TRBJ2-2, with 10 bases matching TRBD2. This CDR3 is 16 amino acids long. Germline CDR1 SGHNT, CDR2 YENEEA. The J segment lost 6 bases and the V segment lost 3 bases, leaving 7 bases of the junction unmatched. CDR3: CASSFLSSGRPGELFF. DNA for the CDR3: TGTGCCAGCAGCTTTCTGTCTAGCGGGAGACCCGGGGAGCTGTTTTTT.

CDR3 nucleotides: TGTGCCACCAGCGTAGGGACAGGGAATGTGGCTTTCTTT. Amino acids: CATSVGTGNVAFF. The rearrangement uses TRBV15 and TRBJ1-1, with TRBD1 matching over 9 bases. V lost 5 bases and J lost 11; bases outside the gene matches: 9. The length of the CDR3 is 13 residues. Germline-derived CDR1 and CDR2 are LNHNV and YYDKDF (reference sequence).

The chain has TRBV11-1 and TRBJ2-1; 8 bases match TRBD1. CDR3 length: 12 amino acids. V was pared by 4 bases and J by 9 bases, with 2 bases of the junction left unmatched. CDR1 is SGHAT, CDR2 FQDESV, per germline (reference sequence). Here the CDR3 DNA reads TGTGCCAGCAGCTATGACAGGGGTGAGCAGTTCTTC. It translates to CASSYDRGEQFF.

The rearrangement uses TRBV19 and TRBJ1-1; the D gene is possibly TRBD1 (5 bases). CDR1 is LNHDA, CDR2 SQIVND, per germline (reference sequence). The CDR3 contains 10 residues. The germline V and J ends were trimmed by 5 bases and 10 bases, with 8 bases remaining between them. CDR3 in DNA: TGTGCCAGTAGTGGGGGGGGAGCTTTCTTT. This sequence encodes CASSGGGAFF.

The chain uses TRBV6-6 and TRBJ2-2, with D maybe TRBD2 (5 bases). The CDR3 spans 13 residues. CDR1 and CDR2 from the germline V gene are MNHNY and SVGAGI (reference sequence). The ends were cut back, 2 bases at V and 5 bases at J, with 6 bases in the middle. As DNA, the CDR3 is TGTGCCAGCAGTTACCGGGGTACCGGGGAGCTGTTTTTT. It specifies CASSYRGTGELFF.

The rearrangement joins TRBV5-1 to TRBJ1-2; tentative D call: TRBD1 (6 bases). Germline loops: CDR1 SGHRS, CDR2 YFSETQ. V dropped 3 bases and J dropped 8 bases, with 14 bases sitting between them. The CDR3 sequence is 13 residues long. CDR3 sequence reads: CASSSTGSGGYTF. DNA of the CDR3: TGCGCCAGCAGCTCAACAGGGTCGGGAGGCTACACCTTC.

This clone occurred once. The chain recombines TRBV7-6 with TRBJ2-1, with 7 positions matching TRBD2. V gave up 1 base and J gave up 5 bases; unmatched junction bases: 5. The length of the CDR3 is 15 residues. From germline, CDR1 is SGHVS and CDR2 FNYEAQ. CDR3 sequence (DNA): TGTGCCAGCAGCTTAGGGGCAGGGAGGGACAATGAGCAGTTCTTC. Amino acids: CASSLGAGRDNEQFF.

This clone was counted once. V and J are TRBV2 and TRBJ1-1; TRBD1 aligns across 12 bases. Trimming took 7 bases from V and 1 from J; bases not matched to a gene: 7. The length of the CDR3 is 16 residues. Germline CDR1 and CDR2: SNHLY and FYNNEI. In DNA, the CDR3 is TGTGCCAGCATACTGGGACAGGGGGCTGCGAACACTGAAGCTTTCTTT. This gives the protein CASILGQGAANTEAFF.

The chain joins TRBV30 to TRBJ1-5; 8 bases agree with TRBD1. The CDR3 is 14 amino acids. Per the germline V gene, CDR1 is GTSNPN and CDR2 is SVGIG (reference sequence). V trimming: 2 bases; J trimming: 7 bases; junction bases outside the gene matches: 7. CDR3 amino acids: CAWSRAGGGQPQHF. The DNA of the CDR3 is TGTGCCTGGAGTCGTGCAGGGGGCGGGCAGCCCCAGCATTTT.

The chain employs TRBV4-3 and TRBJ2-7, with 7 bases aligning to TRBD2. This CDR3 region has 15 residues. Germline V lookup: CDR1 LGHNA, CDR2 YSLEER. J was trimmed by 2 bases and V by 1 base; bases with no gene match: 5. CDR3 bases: TGCGCCAGCAGCCAAGGAACAGCGGGGACCTACGAGCAGTACTTC. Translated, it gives CASSQGTAGTYEQYF.

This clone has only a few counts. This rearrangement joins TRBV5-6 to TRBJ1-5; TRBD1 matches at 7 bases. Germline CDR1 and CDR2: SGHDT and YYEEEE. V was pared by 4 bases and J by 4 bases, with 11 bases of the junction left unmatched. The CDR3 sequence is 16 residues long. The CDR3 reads CASSQQRSGGNQPQHF. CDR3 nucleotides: TGTGCCAGCAGCCAGCAGAGGTCAGGGGGAAATCAGCCCCAGCATTTT.

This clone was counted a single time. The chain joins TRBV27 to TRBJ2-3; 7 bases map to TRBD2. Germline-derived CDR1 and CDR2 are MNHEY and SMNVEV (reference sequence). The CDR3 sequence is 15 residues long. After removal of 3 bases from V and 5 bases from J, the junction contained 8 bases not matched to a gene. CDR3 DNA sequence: TGTGCCAGCAGTTTGAGGCGGGAGAGGATAGATACGCAGTATTTT. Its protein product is CASSLRRERIDTQYF.

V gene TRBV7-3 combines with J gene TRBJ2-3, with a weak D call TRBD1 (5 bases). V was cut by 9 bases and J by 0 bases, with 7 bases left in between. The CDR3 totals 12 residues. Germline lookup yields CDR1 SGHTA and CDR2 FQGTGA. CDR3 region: CASGASTDTQYF. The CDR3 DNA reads TGTGCCAGTGGGGCTAGCACAGATACGCAGTATTTT.

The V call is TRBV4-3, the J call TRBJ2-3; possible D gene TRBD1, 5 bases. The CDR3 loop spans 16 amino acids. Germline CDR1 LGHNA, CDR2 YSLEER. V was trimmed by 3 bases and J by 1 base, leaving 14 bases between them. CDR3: CASSHVQGLGTDTQYF. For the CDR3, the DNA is TGCGCCAGCAGCCATGTTCAGGGCCTTGGCACAGATACGCAGTATTTT.

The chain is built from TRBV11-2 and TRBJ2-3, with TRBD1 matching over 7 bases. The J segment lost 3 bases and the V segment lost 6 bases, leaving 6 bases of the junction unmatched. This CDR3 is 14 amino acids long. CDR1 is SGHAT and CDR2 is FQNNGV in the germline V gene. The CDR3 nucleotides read TGTGCCAGCAGTCCAGGGGGAAGGACAGATACGCAGTATTTT. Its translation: CASSPGGRTDTQYF.

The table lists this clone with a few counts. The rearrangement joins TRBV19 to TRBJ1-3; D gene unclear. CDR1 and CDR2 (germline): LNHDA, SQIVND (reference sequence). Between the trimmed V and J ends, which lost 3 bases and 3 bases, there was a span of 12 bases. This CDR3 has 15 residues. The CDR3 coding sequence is TGTGCCAGTAGTATTGGTTCCCACAGTGGAAACACCATATATTTT. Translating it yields CASSIGSHSGNTIYF.

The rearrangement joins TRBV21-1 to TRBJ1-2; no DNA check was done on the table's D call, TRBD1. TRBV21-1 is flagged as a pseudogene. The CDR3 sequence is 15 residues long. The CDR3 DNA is TGTGCCAGCAGCAAAGAGACAGGGGGACGCTATGGCTACACCTTC. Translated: CASSKETGGRYGYTF.

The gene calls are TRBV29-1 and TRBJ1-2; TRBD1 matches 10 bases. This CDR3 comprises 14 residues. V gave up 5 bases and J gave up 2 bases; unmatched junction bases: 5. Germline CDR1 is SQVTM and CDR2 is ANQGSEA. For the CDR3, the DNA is TGCAGCGTTTTCCCGGGACAGGGGAACTATGGCTACACCTTC. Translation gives CSVFPGQGNYGYTF.

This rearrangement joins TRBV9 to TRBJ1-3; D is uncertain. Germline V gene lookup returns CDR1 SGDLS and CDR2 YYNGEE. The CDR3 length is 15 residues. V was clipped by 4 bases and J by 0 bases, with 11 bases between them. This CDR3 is CASSPSGNSGNTIYF. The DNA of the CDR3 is TGTGCCAGCAGCCCCTCGGGGAACTCTGGAAACACCATATATTTT.

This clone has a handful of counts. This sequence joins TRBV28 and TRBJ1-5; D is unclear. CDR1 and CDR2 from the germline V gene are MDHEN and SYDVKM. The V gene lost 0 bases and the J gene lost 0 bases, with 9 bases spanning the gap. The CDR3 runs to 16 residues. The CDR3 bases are TGTGCCAGCAGTTTATGGGGCGGGATTAGCAATCAGCCCCAGCATTTT. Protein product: CASSLWGGISNQPQHF.

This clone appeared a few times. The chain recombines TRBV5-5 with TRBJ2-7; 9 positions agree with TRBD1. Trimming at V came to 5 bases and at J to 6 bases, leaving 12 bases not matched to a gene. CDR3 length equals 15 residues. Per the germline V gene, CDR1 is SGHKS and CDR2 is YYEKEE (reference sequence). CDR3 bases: TGTGCCAGCAGGCTACGGACAGGGGAAAGCGGCGAGCAGTACTTC. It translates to CASRLRTGESGEQYF.

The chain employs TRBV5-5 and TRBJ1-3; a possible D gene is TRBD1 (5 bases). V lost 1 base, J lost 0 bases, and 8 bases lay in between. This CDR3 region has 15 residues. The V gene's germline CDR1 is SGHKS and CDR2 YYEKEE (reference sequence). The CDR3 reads CASSLTGFSGNTIYF. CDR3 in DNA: TGTGCCAGCAGCTTGACAGGTTTCTCTGGAAACACCATATATTTT.

The CDR3 spells CASSPGLAGDNEQFF. In DNA form, the CDR3 reads TGTGCCAGCAGCCCAGGACTAGCGGGAGACAATGAGCAGTTCTTC. The V call is TRBV7-3, the J call TRBJ2-1; TRBD2 aligns across 13 bases. V gave up 5 bases and J gave up 5 bases; unmatched junction bases: 3. Looked up from germline, CDR1 is SGHTA and CDR2 is FQGTGA. The CDR3 spans 15 residues.

The CDR3 nucleotides read TGTGCCAGCGGAAAGGGACAGGGGGCTTCAAGAACCAACTATGGCTACACCTTC. Translating gives CASGKGQGASRTNYGYTF. The J gene is TRBJ1-2, the V gene TRBV5-4; TRBD1 matches 12 bases. Germline loops: CDR1 SGHNT, CDR2 YYREEE (reference sequence). The length of the CDR3 is 18 residues. Trimming took 7 bases from V and 2 from J; bases not matched to a gene: 15.